This T cell receptor beta chain was found in a study of response to subunit inactivated influenza vaccine. TCRdb re-called the RT-PCR reads with MiXCR, one entry per CDR3 protein. The sample yields under 800,000 distinct CDR3 sequences, around 14% seen once. Study outcomes and limitations: Seasonal influenza vaccination, on each occasion, was suggested by the authors to recruit few new T cells.

This clonotype was recorded at least ten times. Its cognate antigen is unknown. An end of the junction does not agree with germline; a read error may underlie this. This TCR came from a man aged 45-60 years who received an inactivated influenza vaccine. The sequencing here drew on PBMCs from blood, taken about 14 days before vaccination.

The CDR3 region is CASSQAFGGWQNF. In nucleotides, the CDR3 is TGCGCCAGCAGCCAAGCTTTTGGGGGGTGGCAAAACTTC. V is TRBV4-1 and J is TRBJ2-4; tentative D call: TRBD2 (6 bases). The germline V gene has CDR1 MGHRA and CDR2 YSYEKL. This CDR3 has 13 amino acids.